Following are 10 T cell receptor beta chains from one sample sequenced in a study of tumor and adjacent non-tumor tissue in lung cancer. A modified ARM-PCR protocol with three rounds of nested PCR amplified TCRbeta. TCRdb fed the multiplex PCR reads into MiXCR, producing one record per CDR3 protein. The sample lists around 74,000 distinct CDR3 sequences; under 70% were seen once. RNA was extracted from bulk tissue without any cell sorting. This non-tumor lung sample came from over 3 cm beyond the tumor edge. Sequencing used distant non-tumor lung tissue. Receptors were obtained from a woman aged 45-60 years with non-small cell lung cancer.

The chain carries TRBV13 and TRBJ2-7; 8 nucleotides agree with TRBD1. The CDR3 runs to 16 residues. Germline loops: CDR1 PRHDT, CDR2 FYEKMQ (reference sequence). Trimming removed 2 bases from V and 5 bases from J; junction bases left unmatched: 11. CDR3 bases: TGTGCCAGCAGCTTATCCGAGATGGTACAGGGGGACGAGCAGTACTTC. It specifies CASSLSEMVQGDEQYF.

CDR3 nucleotides: TGTGCCAGCAGTCGCGGAAAGAGGCAGGATGGCTACACCTTC. Amino acid sequence: CASSRGKRQDGYTF. The J gene is TRBJ1-2, the V gene TRBV6-2 or TRBV6-3; D is ambiguous. The CDR3 runs 14 residues. Germline V gene sequence: CDR1 MNHEY, CDR2 SVGEGT. V shed 5 bases and J shed 6 bases, with 16 bases lying between them.

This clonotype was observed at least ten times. The CDR3 is CASSVGGFVEKLFF. DNA of the CDR3: TGTGCCAGCAGCGTCGGGGGGTTTGTTGAAAAACTGTTTTTT. The chain uses TRBV12-3 or TRBV12-4 and TRBJ1-4, with D maybe TRBD1 (5 bases). This CDR3 is built from 14 residues. The germline V and J ends were trimmed by 6 bases and 7 bases, with 15 bases remaining between them.

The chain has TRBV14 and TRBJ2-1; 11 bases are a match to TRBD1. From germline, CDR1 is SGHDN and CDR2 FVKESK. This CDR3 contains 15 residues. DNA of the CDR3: TGTCACAGCAGCCGGACAGGGGGCGCCTACAATGAGCAGTTCTTC. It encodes CHSSRTGGAYNEQFF.

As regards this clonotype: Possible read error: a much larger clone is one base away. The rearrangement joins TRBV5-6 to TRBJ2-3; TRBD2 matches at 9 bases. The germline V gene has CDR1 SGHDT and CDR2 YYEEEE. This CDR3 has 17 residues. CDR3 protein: CASSSVAWTSDTDMQYF. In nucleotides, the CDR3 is TGTGCCAGCAGCTCTGTAGCATGGACTAGCGACACAGATATGCAGTATTTT.

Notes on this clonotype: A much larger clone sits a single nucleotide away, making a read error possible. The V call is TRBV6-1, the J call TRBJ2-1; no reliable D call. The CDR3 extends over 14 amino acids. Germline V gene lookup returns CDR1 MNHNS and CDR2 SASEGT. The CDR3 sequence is CPSSGIRVRNEQFF. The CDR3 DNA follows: TGTCCCAGCAGTGGGATAAGAGTGCGTAATGAGCAGTTCTTC.

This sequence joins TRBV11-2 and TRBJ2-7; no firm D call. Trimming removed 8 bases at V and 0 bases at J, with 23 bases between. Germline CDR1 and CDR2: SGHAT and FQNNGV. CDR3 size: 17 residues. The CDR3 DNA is TGTGCCAGCGGCTGGAAAGCCAGGACGGTTAGCTCCTACGAGCAGTACTTC. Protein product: CASGWKARTVSSYEQYF.

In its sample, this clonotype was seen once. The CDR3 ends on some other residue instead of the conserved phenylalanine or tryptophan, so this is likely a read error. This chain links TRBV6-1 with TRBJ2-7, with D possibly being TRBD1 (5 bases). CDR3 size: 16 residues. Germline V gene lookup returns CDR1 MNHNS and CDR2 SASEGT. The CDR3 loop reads CASSEAGAAGSYEQYL. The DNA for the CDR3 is TGTGCCAGCAGTGAAGCTGGGGCGGCTGGCTCCTATGAGCAGTACTTA.

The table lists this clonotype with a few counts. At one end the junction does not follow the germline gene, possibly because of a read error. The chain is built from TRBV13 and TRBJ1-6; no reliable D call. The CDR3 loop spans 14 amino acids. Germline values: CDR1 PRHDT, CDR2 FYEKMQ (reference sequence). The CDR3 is CASGFSAGDSPLHF. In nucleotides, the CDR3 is TGTGCCAGCGGCTTCTCAGCAGGAGATTCACCCCTCCACTTT.

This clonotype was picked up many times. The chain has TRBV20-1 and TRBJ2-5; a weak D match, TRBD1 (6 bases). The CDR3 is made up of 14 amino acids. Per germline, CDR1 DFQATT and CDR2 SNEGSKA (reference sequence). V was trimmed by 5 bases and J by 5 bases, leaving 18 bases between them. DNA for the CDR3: TGCAGTGCTGACCGGGACACCTTTACGGAGACCCAGTACTTC. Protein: CSADRDTFTETQYF.